The sample holds a few counts of the clone carrying this TCR beta chain. The antigen is undetermined. Cultured CD4+ T-cell DNA underwent Oncomine TCR Beta short-read sequencing. Using the QIAamp micro DNA kit, genomic DNA was extracted from the CD4+ T cells that had been cultured. TCRdb called the PCR reads again in MiXCR, with one record for every CDR3 protein. The sample has some 19,000 distinct CDR3 sequences, 45% to 60% seen once; the top ten hold approximately 6%. The treatment is: 10-day PBMC culture with coronavirus spike peptide pools or control peptides (ViraFEST assay). The source of the sample is a study of vaccination and CD4 T cells after COVID-19. The V end lost 4 bases, the J end lost 0 bases, and 9 bases lay between the germline ends. Germline lookup yields CDR1 GTSNPN and CDR2 SVGIG (reference sequence). The CDR3 has 13 amino acids.

The V gene is TRBV30, the J gene TRBJ1-2, with D unclear. This TCR was recovered from a human donor who had recovered from COVID-19. The sample was CD4+ T cells from blood, cultured in vitro. The CDR3 protein is CAWNRKANYGYTF. The CDR3 nucleotides read TGTGCCTGGAATCGTAAAGCTAACTATGGCTACACCTTC.